The present T cell receptor beta chain was sequenced within a study of blood T cell repertoires in COVID-19. Study-wide context: PBMCs, B-cell-depleted T cells, or T cells were the source of the cDNA or gDNA that made up the material.

This clone was found once. Original data processing: Reference gene primer amplification gave estimated nucleated cell counts. This table comes from immunoSEQ multiplex PCR, and its TCRdb copy is limited to in-frame clones, with some not included. The V and J calls and the clone size are those of that table, but D and trimming were determined from the DNA. This table holds 250,000 or so clones, around 90% found once. Patients at the Seattle site were enrolled during active infection and followed longitudinally. CDR1 SGHAT and CDR2 FQNNGV come from the germline V gene. The length of the CDR3 is 17 residues. Trimming took off 1 base at V and 2 bases at J, with 16 bases between the two ends.

This sequence was found in a woman aged 60 to 75 with COVID-19, enrolled during active disease. The chain has TRBV11-2 and TRBJ2-3; D not resolved. Sample: peripheral blood. The CDR3 DNA reads as TGTGCCAGCAGCTTAGGGGTTGTACAGCAACACACAGATACGCAGTATTTT. Encoded protein: CASSLGVVQQHTDTQYF.